A single sample gave rise to the 32 T cell receptor beta chains below, sequenced in a study of blood T cells in healthy people across ages (dated by TCRdb to about 2015). The method was 5' RACE. The second PCR ran for about 6 to 12 cycles and used a J-beta primer mix along with a sample-barcoded 5' primer. TCRdb ran its own pipeline on the public reads, namely fastp trimming at Q25 and MiXCR clone calling, and kept in-frame beta chains. Merged by CDR3 protein, the rows form single entries marked with the most common genes and DNA. This sample has around 1,900,000 distinct CDR3 sequences in its table, and about 39% of those were observed once. The ten most abundant clones make up roughly 23% of the sample. Material for sequencing was blood. Receptors were obtained from a human donor in good health.

At least ten counts were recorded for this clonotype. V gene TRBV10-3 combines with J gene TRBJ2-5, with 12 bases fitting TRBD2. The germline V gene has CDR1 ENHRY and CDR2 SYGVKD. The CDR3 consists of 14 residues. Trimming removed 8 bases from V and 5 bases from J; junction bases left unmatched: 6. CDR3 in DNA: TGTGCCATCGGTACTAGCGGGGGGCAGGAGACCCAGTACTTC. Its protein product is CAIGTSGGQETQYF.

This clonotype was seen only a few times. The CDR3 bases are TGCGCCAGCAGCCCAGGGTTTCAGACCCATTTTTTTCCCATGAACACTGAAGCTTTCTTT. It yields the protein CASSPGFQTHFFPMNTEAFF. This sequence joins TRBV4-3 and TRBJ1-1; TRBD1 is a possible D gene (5 bases). CDR3 length: 20 residues. Trimming removed 4 bases from V and 0 bases from J, with 27 bases in between. Germline loops: CDR1 LGHNA, CDR2 YSLEER.

The chain couples TRBV6-5 to TRBJ2-5; maybe TRBD2 (6 bases). This CDR3 is built from 14 residues. Germline V lookup: CDR1 MNHEY, CDR2 SVGAGI. Between the trimmed V and J ends, which lost 2 bases and 6 bases, there was a span of 13 bases. This CDR3 is CASSYDLGRQTQYF. The DNA of the CDR3 is TGTGCCAGCAGTTACGATTTGGGGAGGCAGACCCAGTACTTC.

In its sample, this clonotype was seen a few times. The DNA for the CDR3 is TGTGCCAGCAGCTCTCGCACTAGCGGGGGGTCAGATACGCAGTATTTT. This gives the protein CASSSRTSGGSDTQYF. This chain links TRBV11-2 with TRBJ2-3, with TRBD2 matching 12 bases. The CDR3 sequence is 16 residues long. V gave up 4 bases and J gave up 4 bases; unmatched junction bases: 6. Germline lookup yields CDR1 SGHAT and CDR2 FQNNGV.

The rearrangement uses TRBV20-1 and TRBJ2-3; a weak D match, TRBD2 (6 bases). The CDR3 spans 14 residues. Between the trimmed V and J ends, which lost 0 bases and 6 bases, there was a span of 13 bases. Per the germline V gene, CDR1 is DFQATT and CDR2 is SNEGSKA (reference sequence). As DNA, the CDR3 is TGCAGTGCTAGAGATCTCGCGGGGATTGATACGCAGTATTTT. It specifies CSARDLAGIDTQYF.

This clonotype was recorded a few times. The chain carries TRBV5-6 and TRBJ2-1, with D possibly being TRBD2 (6 bases). The CDR3 contains 14 residues. Deletions cut 3 bases from V and 5 bases from J, with 12 bases between. Germline values: CDR1 SGHDT, CDR2 YYEEEE. In DNA form, the CDR3 reads TGTGCCAGCAGCTCGGGGACTTTAGACAATGAGCAGTTCTTC. It specifies CASSSGTLDNEQFF.

This clonotype appeared a few times. J is TRBJ2-1 and V is TRBV4-1; 8 bases align to TRBD2. CDR3 length: 15 residues. Losses at the gene ends were 4 bases for V and 10 bases for J; bases not matched to a gene: 12. Looked up from germline, CDR1 is MGHRA and CDR2 is YSYEKL. CDR3 sequence reads: CASSRTGTSTWEQFF. CDR3 DNA sequence: TGCGCCAGCAGCCGAACAGGGACTAGTACGTGGGAGCAGTTCTTC.

This clonotype has just a few counts. This chain connects TRBV7-2 to TRBJ2-7, with 8 bases aligning to TRBD1. With 5 bases clipped from V and 1 base from J, the junction kept 7 bases outside the gene matches. Germline assignment: CDR1 SGHTA and CDR2 FQGNSA. This CDR3 has 15 amino acids. CDR3 amino acids: CASSGSQGASYEQYF. The CDR3 bases are TGTGCCAGCAGCGGCTCTCAGGGGGCTTCCTACGAGCAGTACTTC.

This clonotype was observed a handful of times. At one boundary the junction diverges from the germline segment, which might be a read error. The chain links TRBV15 to TRBJ1-2; tentative D call: TRBD1 (5 bases). This CDR3 has 17 residues. Germline lookup yields CDR1 LNHNV and CDR2 YYDKDF (reference sequence). CDR3 protein: CATSRDGETPRDYGHTF. The CDR3 DNA follows: TGTGCCACCAGCAGAGATGGGGAGACCCCAAGGGACTATGGCCACACCTTC.

This clonotype has more than one count but fewer than ten. The chain joins TRBV9 to TRBJ2-2; a weak D match, TRBD2 (6 bases). CDR1 and CDR2 from the germline V gene are SGDLS and YYNGEE. This CDR3 has 15 residues. Trimming took off 3 bases at V and 7 bases at J, with 16 bases between the two ends. CDR3 DNA: TGTGCCAGCAGCGGCGGGGCCACCACAGACGGGGAGCTGTTTTTT. This gives the protein CASSGGATTDGELFF.

This chain links TRBV20-1 with TRBJ1-4, with TRBD1 as a possible D gene (5 bases). The CDR3 contains 10 residues. Per germline, CDR1 DFQATT and CDR2 SNEGSKA (reference sequence). V gave up 6 bases and J gave up 13 bases, with 12 bases separating them. CDR3 bases: TGCAGTGCCGGGCCCGGGGGACTGTTTTTT. It yields the protein CSAGPGGLFF.

V gene TRBV7-2 combines with J gene TRBJ1-2; 7 nucleotides match TRBD1. The CDR3 sequence is 15 residues long. Germline assignment: CDR1 SGHTA and CDR2 FQGNSA. The J segment lost 8 bases and the V segment lost 2 bases, leaving 11 bases of the junction unmatched. CDR3 protein: CASSLRLGGLPGYTF. Written as DNA, the CDR3 is TGTGCCAGCAGCTTAAGGCTAGGGGGCCTCCCGGGCTACACCTTC.

The CDR3 sequence: CASGGRTHNQPQHF. The CDR3 DNA is TGTGCCAGTGGGGGCAGGACCCACAATCAGCCCCAGCATTTT. This rearrangement joins TRBV6-5 to TRBJ1-5, with D possibly being TRBD1 (6 bases). V lost 9 bases to trimming and J lost 3 bases, with 15 bases between them. CDR1 is MNHEY and CDR2 is SVGAGI in the germline V gene. The CDR3 loop spans 14 amino acids.

This clonotype was counted a few times. This may come from a read error, since a much larger clone is one base off. The chain links TRBV3-1 to TRBJ2-3, with D uncertain. There are 13 residues in the CDR3. From germline, CDR1 is LGHDT and CDR2 YNNKEL (reference sequence). The CDR3 reads CANSQVSTDTQYF. In DNA, the CDR3 is TGTGCCAACAGCCAAGTGAGCACAGATACGCAGTATTTT.

This clonotype was detected once. The chain is built from TRBV6-2 or TRBV6-3 and TRBJ2-1; D perhaps matches TRBD1 (6 bases). Per the germline V gene, CDR1 is MNHEY and CDR2 is SVGEGT. The CDR3 is 14 amino acids. Trimming pared 5 bases from V and 3 bases from J, leaving 11 bases between. The DNA of the CDR3 is TGTGCCAGCAGTAAAACAGGGATCTACAATGAGCAGTTCTTC. Translated: CASSKTGIYNEQFF.

The table lists this clonotype with a count of one. This chain uses TRBV20-1 with TRBJ2-1; 9 positions match TRBD2. The V gene end was trimmed by 6 bases and the J gene end by 4 bases; junction bases not matched to a gene: 7. Germline loops: CDR1 DFQATT, CDR2 SNEGSKA (reference sequence). The CDR3 is 14 amino acids. Written as DNA, the CDR3 is TGCAGTGCCCCCCCTAGCGGGGCTTACAATGAGCAGTTCTTC. Translating gives CSAPPSGAYNEQFF.

The chain couples TRBV18 to TRBJ1-1; D remains ambiguous. The germline V gene encodes CDR1 KGHSH and CDR2 LQKENI. Deletions cut 5 bases from V and 1 base from J, with 5 bases between. The CDR3 loop spans 12 amino acids. CDR3 loop: CASSTTNTEAFF. CDR3 bases: TGTGCCAGCTCAACGACGAACACTGAAGCTTTCTTT.

This clonotype was counted only a few times. This chain connects TRBV6-1 to TRBJ1-2; D ambiguous. The CDR3 totals 12 residues. V lost 6 bases, J lost 6 bases, and 11 bases lay in between. Germline CDR1 and CDR2: MNHNS and SASEGT. As DNA, the CDR3 is TGTGCCAGCAGAATCACGGTGGATGGCTACACCTTC. It codes for CASRITVDGYTF.

The CDR3 sequence: CSVSRDSTQPQHF. The CDR3 nucleotides read TGCAGCGTTTCCCGGGACAGTACTCAGCCCCAGCATTTT. The V gene is TRBV29-1, the J gene TRBJ1-5, with 7 nucleotides matching TRBD1. Germline trimming cut 5 bases from V and 6 bases from J; bases unmatched to any gene: 7. Germline lookup yields CDR1 SQVTM and CDR2 ANQGSEA. The CDR3 runs to 13 residues. The variable domain in full, completed from reference TRBV29-1 and TRBJ1-5, reads SAVISQKPSRDICQRGTSLTIQCQVDSQVTMMFWYRQQPGQSLTLIATANQGSEATYESGFVIDKFPISRPNLTFSTLTVSNMSPEDSSIYLCSVSRDSTQPQHFGDGTRLSIL.

Concerning this clonotype itself: The junction and the germline gene differ at one end; a read error may be behind it. The chain combines TRBV20-1 with TRBJ2-1; 7 bases fit TRBD1. The CDR3 is 14 residues long. The germline V gene encodes CDR1 DFQATT and CDR2 SNEGSKA (reference sequence). CDR3 protein: CSSRDASQGETQFF. CDR3 DNA sequence: TGCAGTTCTAGGGACGCCTCTCAGGGGGAGACCCAGTTCTTC.

This clonotype was detected a few times. J is TRBJ2-7 and V is TRBV29-1; TRBD1 matches 8 bases. The CDR3 covers 11 residues. J was trimmed by 9 bases and V by 7 bases; bases with no gene match: 8. The germline V gene encodes CDR1 SQVTM and CDR2 ANQGSEA. In DNA, the CDR3 is TGCAGCGCTAAGCCAGGGGGCGTGCAGTACTTC. Its protein is CSAKPGGVQYF.

Of note for this clonotype: Mismatch with germline at one junction end may stem from a read error. The J gene is TRBJ2-2, the V gene TRBV20-1; D possibly uses TRBD1 or TRBD2 (7 bases each). The CDR3 runs 15 residues. CDR1 and CDR2 (germline): DFQATT, SNEGSKA (reference sequence). The CDR3: CSARQGGPNAGELFF. The CDR3 DNA sequence: TGCAGTGCTAGACAGGGGGGGCCGAACGCCGGGGAGCTGTTTTTT.

Note on this clonotype: A much larger clone lies a single base off, so this may be a read error. DNA of the CDR3: TGTGCCAGCAGAGGACAGGGTCATGGCTACACCTTC. This codes for CASRGQGHGYTF. V usage is TRBV7-9 and J usage is TRBJ1-2, with 8 bases fitting TRBD1. The CDR3 is 12 amino acids. The germline gives CDR1 SEHNR, CDR2 FQNEAQ (reference sequence). Unmatched junction bases numbered 3, after V lost 6 bases and J lost 6 bases.

This clonotype was seen ten or more times. This sequence joins TRBV7-2 and TRBJ2-6; 9 bases are a match to TRBD1. The germline V gene encodes CDR1 SGHTA and CDR2 FQGNSA. The CDR3 extends over 15 amino acids. Trimming at V came to 5 bases and at J to 2 bases, leaving 1 base not matched to a gene. CDR3 loop: CASSRQGAGANVLTF. CDR3 in DNA: TGTGCCAGCAGCCGACAGGGGGCTGGGGCCAACGTCCTGACTTTC.

This clonotype was observed a few times. CDR3 protein: CASSQETETNYGYTF. CDR3 DNA sequence: TGTGCCAGCAGCCAAGAGACAGAGACTAACTATGGCTACACCTTC. The V call is TRBV4-2, the J call TRBJ1-2; a possible D gene is TRBD1 (5 bases). Trimming cost V 0 bases and J 0 bases, with 8 bases left between them. The V gene's germline CDR1 is LGHNA and CDR2 YNFKEQ. The CDR3 length is 15 residues.

CDR3 region: CSAKDSPNEQFF. Written as DNA, the CDR3 is TGCAGTGCTAAAGACTCTCCCAATGAGCAGTTCTTC. This chain connects TRBV20-1 to TRBJ2-1; no clear D gene. Per the germline V gene, CDR1 is DFQATT and CDR2 is SNEGSKA (reference sequence). The V end was cut by 4 bases, the J end by 6 bases, with 10 bases between. The CDR3 is 12 residues long.

This clonotype occurred a few times. The chain employs TRBV7-8 and TRBJ2-5; 7 bases align to TRBD2. V gave up 1 base and J gave up 5 bases; unmatched junction bases: 7. CDR1 and CDR2 (germline): SGHVS, FQNEAQ. The CDR3 loop spans 15 amino acids. Here the CDR3 DNA reads TGTGCCAGCAGCTTAGTTGGGACTAATCCGGAGACCCAGTACTTC. Amino acids: CASSLVGTNPETQYF.

This clonotype occurred a few times. The J gene is TRBJ2-7, the V gene TRBV7-8; TRBD2 might be the D (6 bases). Trimming stripped 6 bases from V and 2 bases from J, with 17 bases between. CDR1 and CDR2 from the germline V gene are SGHVS and FQNEAQ. The CDR3 covers 15 residues. The CDR3 nucleotides read TGTGCCAGCAGTGGGTTAAGGAGGGACCCCTACGAGCAGTACTTC. Amino acids: CASSGLRRDPYEQYF.

V gene TRBV29-1 combines with J gene TRBJ1-4, with D possibly being TRBD1 (5 bases). There are 14 residues in the CDR3. Germline V gives CDR1 SQVTM, CDR2 ANQGSEA. V lost 0 bases, J lost 5 bases, and 10 bases lay in between. The chain's CDR3 is CSVEDRGRNEKLFF. CDR3 sequence (DNA): TGCAGCGTTGAAGATAGGGGCAGAAATGAAAAACTGTTTTTT.

V usage is TRBV20-1 and J usage is TRBJ1-6; possible D gene TRBD1, 5 bases. Trimming pared 0 bases from V and 5 bases from J, leaving 8 bases between. This CDR3 comprises 14 residues. Looked up from germline, CDR1 is DFQATT and CDR2 is SNEGSKA (reference sequence). CDR3 DNA sequence: TGCAGTGCTAGAGATCAGGGTAATAATTCACCCCTCCACTTT. It specifies CSARDQGNNSPLHF.

The rearrangement uses TRBV2 and TRBJ1-5, with D perhaps matching TRBD1 (6 bases). The V and J ends lost 6 bases and 7 bases respectively, with 16 bases between them. Germline V gives CDR1 SNHLY, CDR2 FYNNEI. This CDR3 has 14 amino acids. CDR3 DNA sequence: TGTGCCAGCAGAGAACAGGGAGCTACCCAGCCCCAGCATTTT. It is translated as CASREQGATQPQHF.

The CDR3 nucleotides read TGTGCCAGCAGCAGATCGACAGACGATGAGCAGTTCTTC. Its protein product is CASSRSTDDEQFF. The rearrangement links TRBV7-2 to TRBJ2-1; D might be TRBD1 (5 bases). The CDR3 spans 13 residues. Trimming took 5 bases from V and 8 from J, leaving 13 bases between them. CDR1 SGHTA and CDR2 FQGNSA come from the germline V gene.